Following are 12 T cell receptor beta chains from one sample sequenced in a study of T cell changes during pregnancy in multiple sclerosis. Here immunoSEQ multiplex PCR was the method, and the copy in TCRdb shows in-frame clones only, minus some. The sample lists about 31,000 clones, over 80% occurring once. The sample here was CD8+ T cells from peripheral blood mononuclear cells, taken in the first trimester of pregnancy. The receptor source for this set is a female donor with multiple sclerosis, enrolled in a pregnancy study.

The chain has TRBV7-9 and TRBJ2-5, with 11 bases lining up with TRBD2. CDR3 length: 15 amino acids. V gave up 2 bases and J gave up 4 bases; unmatched junction bases: 3. CDR1 is SEHNR and CDR2 is FQNEAQ in the germline V gene (reference sequence). CDR3 bases: TGTGCCAGCAGCTTATCGGGACTAGCGGCAGAGACCCAGTACTTC. Amino acids: CASSLSGLAAETQYF.

Concerning this clone itself: Its ends do not fully match the called genes, so a read error is possible. The V call is TRBV7-7, the J call TRBJ2-1; the match to TRBD2 covers 14 bases. Germline V gene data show CDR1 as SSHAT and CDR2 as FNYEAQ (reference sequence). This CDR3 has 16 residues. The CDR3 reads CASSPTSGRGYNEQFF. The CDR3 nucleotides are TGTGCTAGCAGCCCGACTAGCGGGAGGGGATACAATGAGCAGTTCTTC.

The J gene is TRBJ2-3, the V gene TRBV4-3; 8 bases fit TRBD2. Germline V CDR1 and CDR2: LGHNA, YSLEER. V was pared by 2 bases and J by 2 bases, with 9 bases of the junction left unmatched. The CDR3 is 17 residues long. For the CDR3, the DNA is TGCGCCAGCAGCCAATGGGCAGCGGGGGACCTCACAGATACGCAGTATTTT. Translated, it gives CASSQWAAGDLTDTQYF.

In its sample, this clone was seen a few times. This rearrangement joins TRBV5-6 to TRBJ2-1; 10 bases match TRBD2. This CDR3 is built from 12 residues. CDR1 is SGHDT, CDR2 YYEEEE, per germline. V lost 0 bases and J lost 16; bases outside the gene matches: 4. The CDR3 loop reads CASSLERTSGFF. In nucleotides, the CDR3 is TGTGCCAGCAGCTTGGAACGGACTAGCGGCTTCTTC. Variable domain in full (rest from reference TRBV5-6 and TRBJ2-1): DAGVTQSPTHLIKTRGQQVTLRCSPKSGHDTVSWYQQALGQGPQFIFQYYEEEERQRGNFPDRFSGHQFPNYSSELNVNALLLGDSALYLCASSLERTSGFFGPGTRLTVL.

The chain has TRBV5-6 and TRBJ1-4, with 11 nucleotides matching TRBD1. Per the germline V gene, CDR1 is SGHDT and CDR2 is YYEEEE. The CDR3 has 14 amino acids. The V and J ends lost 3 bases and 7 bases, in that order; junction bases with no gene match: 2. The CDR3 bases are TGTGCCAGCAGCTGGGACAGGGGGACTGAAAAACTGTTTTTT. Translated: CASSWDRGTEKLFF.

The chain employs TRBV28 and TRBJ2-5; a possible D gene is TRBD1 (6 bases). The CDR3 extends over 14 amino acids. V lost 4 bases and J 2 bases, leaving 11 bases between the germline ends. CDR1 is MDHEN and CDR2 is SYDVKM in the germline V gene. CDR3 sequence: CASSYPGVQETQYF. The CDR3 bases are TGTGCCAGCAGTTACCCAGGGGTACAAGAGACCCAGTACTTC.

J is TRBJ1-2 and V is TRBV2; a weak D match, TRBD1 (6 bases). The CDR3 has 11 residues. Germline CDR1 and CDR2: SNHLY and FYNNEI. The V end lost 9 bases, the J end lost 7 bases, and 12 bases lay between the germline ends. CDR3 DNA sequence: TGTGCCAGTCGCGGGGGGGCTGGCTACACCTTC. It codes for CASRGGAGYTF.

The rearrangement joins TRBV29-1 to TRBJ1-2, with TRBD1 matching over 7 bases. Losses at the gene ends were 6 bases for V and 8 bases for J; bases not matched to a gene: 9. CDR1 is SQVTM and CDR2 is ANQGSEA in the germline V gene. This CDR3 is built from 12 residues. The CDR3 sequence: CSVPGQLGGYTF. Written as DNA, the CDR3 is TGCAGCGTGCCGGGACAGCTTGGGGGCTACACCTTC.

The chain uses TRBV12-5 and TRBJ1-1, with TRBD1 matching 7 bases. Germline CDR1 and CDR2: LGHNT and FRNRAP. This CDR3 comprises 12 residues. With 2 bases clipped from V and 7 bases from J, the junction kept 1 base outside the gene matches. CDR3 nucleotides: TGTGCTAGTGGTTTGTACAGGGGTGAAGCTTTCTTT. Its protein is CASGLYRGEAFF.

The genes are TRBV4-3 and TRBJ2-7, with D perhaps TRBD2 (5 bases). The CDR3 consists of 14 residues. V was cut by 0 bases and J by 2 bases, with 8 bases left in between. The germline CDR1 and CDR2 sequences are LGHNA and YSLEER. CDR3 loop: CASSQDAGPYEQYF. CDR3 bases: TGCGCCAGCAGCCAAGATGCGGGTCCCTACGAGCAGTACTTC.

The chain has TRBV5-6 and TRBJ2-2; no clear D gene. Germline CDR1 SGHDT, CDR2 YYEEEE. Trimming removed 0 bases from V and 3 bases from J, with 3 bases in between. The CDR3 extends over 13 amino acids. CDR3 sequence reads: CASSLADTGELFF. DNA for the CDR3: TGTGCCAGCAGCTTGGCAGACACCGGGGAGCTGTTTTTT.

The chain couples TRBV27 to TRBJ1-2; no definite D call. Trimming shortened V by 3 bases and J by 6 bases, and 11 bases separated the two germline ends. This CDR3 contains 13 residues. Germline assignment: CDR1 MNHEY and CDR2 SMNVEV (reference sequence). CDR3 DNA sequence: TGTGCCAGCAGTTTCAAGGGCGGGGATGGCTACACCTTC. Translating it yields CASSFKGGDGYTF.